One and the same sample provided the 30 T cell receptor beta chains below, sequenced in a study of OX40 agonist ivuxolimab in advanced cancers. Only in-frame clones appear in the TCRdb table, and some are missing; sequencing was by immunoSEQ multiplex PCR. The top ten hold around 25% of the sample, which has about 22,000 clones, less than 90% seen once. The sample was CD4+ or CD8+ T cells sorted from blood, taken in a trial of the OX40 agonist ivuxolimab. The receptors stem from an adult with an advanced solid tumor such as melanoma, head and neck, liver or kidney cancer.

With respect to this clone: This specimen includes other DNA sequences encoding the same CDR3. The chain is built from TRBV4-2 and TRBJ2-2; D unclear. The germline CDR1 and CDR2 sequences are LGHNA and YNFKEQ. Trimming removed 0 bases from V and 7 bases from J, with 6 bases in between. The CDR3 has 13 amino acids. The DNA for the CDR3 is TGTGCCAGCAGCCAAGAGGCCCTCGGGGAGCTGTTTTTT. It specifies CASSQEALGELFF.

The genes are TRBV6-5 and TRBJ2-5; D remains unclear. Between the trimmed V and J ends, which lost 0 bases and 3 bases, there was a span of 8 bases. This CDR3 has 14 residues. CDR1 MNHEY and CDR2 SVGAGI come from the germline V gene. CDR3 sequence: CASSYSGGEETQYF. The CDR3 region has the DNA TGTGCCAGCAGTTACTCAGGTGGGGAAGAGACCCAGTACTTC.

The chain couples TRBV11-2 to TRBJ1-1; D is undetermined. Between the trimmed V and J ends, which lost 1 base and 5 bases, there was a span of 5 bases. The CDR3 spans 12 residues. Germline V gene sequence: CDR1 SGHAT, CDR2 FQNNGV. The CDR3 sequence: CASSLVRTEAFF. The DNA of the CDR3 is TGTGCCAGCAGCTTAGTTAGAACTGAAGCTTTCTTT.

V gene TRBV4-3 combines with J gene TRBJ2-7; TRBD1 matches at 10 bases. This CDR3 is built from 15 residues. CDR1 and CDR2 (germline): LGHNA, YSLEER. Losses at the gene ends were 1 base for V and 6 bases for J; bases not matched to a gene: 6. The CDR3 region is CASSQGPGQGSEQYF. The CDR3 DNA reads TGCGCCAGCAGCCAAGGGCCGGGACAGGGGAGCGAGCAGTACTTC.

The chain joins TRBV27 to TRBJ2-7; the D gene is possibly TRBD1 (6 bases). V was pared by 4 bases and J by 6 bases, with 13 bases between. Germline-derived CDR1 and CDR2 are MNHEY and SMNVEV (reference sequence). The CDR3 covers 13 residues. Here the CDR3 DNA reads TGTGCCAGCAGTTCCGGACAGCAACGCGAGCAGTACTTC. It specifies CASSSGQQREQYF.

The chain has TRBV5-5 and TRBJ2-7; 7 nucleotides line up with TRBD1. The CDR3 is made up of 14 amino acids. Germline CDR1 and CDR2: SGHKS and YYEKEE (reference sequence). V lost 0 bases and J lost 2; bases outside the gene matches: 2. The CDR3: CASSLGQGAYEQYF. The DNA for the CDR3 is TGTGCCAGCAGCTTGGGACAGGGAGCCTACGAGCAGTACTTC.

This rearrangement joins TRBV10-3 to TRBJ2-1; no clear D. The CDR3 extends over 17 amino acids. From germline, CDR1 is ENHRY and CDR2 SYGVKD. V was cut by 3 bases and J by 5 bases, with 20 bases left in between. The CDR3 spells CAISEFRSPSADNEQFF. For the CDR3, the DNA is TGTGCCATCAGTGAATTTAGATCCCCTTCTGCTGACAATGAGCAGTTCTTC.

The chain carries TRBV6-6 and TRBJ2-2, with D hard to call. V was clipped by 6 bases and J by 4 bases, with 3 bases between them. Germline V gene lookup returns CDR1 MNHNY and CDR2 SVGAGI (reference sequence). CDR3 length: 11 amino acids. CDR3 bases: TGTGCCAGCAGCTTCACCGGGGAGCTGTTTTTT. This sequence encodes CASSFTGELFF.

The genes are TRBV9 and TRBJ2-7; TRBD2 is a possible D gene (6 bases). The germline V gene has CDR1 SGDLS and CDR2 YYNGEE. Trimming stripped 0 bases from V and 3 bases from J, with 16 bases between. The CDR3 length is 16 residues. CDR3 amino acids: CASSVGGLSQSYEQYF. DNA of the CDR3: TGTGCCAGCAGCGTAGGAGGACTATCCCAAAGCTACGAGCAGTACTTC.

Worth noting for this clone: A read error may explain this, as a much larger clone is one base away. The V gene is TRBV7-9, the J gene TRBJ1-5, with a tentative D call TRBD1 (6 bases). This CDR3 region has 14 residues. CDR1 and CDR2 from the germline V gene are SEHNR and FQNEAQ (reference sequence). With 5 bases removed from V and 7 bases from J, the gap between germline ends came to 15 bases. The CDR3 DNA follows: TGTGCCAGCAGCCGGGGACAAAATTACCAGCCCCAGCATTTT. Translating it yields CASSRGQNYQPQHF.

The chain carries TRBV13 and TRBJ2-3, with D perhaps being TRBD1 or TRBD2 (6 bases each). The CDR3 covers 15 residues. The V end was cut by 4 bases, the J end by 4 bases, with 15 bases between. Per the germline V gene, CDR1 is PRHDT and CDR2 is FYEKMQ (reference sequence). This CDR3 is CASSSSVPGADTQYF. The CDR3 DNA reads TGTGCCAGCAGCTCTAGCGTCCCAGGGGCAGATACGCAGTATTTT.

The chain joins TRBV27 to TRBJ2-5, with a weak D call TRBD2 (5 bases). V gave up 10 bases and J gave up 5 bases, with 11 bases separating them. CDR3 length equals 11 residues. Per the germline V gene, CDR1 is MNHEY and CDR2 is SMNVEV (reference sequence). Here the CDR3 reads CATRRGETQYF. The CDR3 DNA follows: TGTGCCACCAGACGAGGGGAGACCCAGTACTTC.

CDR3: CASSQGSRTEAFF. The CDR3 coding sequence is TGTGCCAGCAGCCAGGGGTCGCGCACTGAAGCTTTCTTT. This rearrangement joins TRBV4-2 to TRBJ1-1, with D unresolved. The V end lost 3 bases, the J end lost 4 bases, and 9 bases lay between the germline ends. This CDR3 spans 13 amino acids. Germline V gene lookup returns CDR1 LGHNA and CDR2 YNFKEQ.

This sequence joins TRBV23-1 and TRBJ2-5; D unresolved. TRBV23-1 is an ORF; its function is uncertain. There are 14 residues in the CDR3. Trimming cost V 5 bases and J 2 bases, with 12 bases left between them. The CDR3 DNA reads TGCGCCAGCAGTTCGCCAATCGTACAAGAGACCCAGTACTTC. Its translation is CASSSPIVQETQYF.

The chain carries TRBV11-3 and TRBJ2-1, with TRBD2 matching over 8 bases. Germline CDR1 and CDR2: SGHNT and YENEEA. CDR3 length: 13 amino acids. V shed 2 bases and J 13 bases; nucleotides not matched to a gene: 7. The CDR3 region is CASSLRGGRPQFF. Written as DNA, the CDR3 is TGTGCCAGCAGCTTAAGGGGCGGGAGGCCCCAGTTCTTC. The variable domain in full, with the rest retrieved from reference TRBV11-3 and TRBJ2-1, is EAGVVQSPRYKIIEKKQPVAFWCNPISGHNTLYWYLQNLGQGPELLIRYENEEAVDDSQLPKDRFSAERLKGVDSTLKIQPAELGDSAVYLCASSLRGGRPQFFGPGTRLTVL.

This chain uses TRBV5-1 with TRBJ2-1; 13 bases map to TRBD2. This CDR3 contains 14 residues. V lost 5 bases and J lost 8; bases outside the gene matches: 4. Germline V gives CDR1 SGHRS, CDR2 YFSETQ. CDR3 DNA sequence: TGCGCCAGCAGAGGACTAGCGGGAGTCGATGAGCAGTTCTTC. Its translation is CASRGLAGVDEQFF.

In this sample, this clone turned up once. CDR3 DNA: TGTGCCAGCAGTCCCCAGACAGGGGGCAATCAGCCCCAGCATTTT. Its protein product is CASSPQTGGNQPQHF. This chain joins TRBV27 and TRBJ1-5; TRBD1 matches at 8 bases. The CDR3 runs 15 residues. Per the germline V gene, CDR1 is MNHEY and CDR2 is SMNVEV (reference sequence). The ends lost 5 bases at V and 2 bases at J; junction bases unmatched: 5.

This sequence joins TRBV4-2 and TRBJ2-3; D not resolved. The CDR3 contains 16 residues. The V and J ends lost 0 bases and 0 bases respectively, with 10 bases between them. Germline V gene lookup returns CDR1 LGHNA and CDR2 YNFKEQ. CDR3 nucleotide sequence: TGTGCCAGCAGCCAAGATCGTACTGGAAGCACAGATACGCAGTATTTT. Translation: CASSQDRTGSTDTQYF.

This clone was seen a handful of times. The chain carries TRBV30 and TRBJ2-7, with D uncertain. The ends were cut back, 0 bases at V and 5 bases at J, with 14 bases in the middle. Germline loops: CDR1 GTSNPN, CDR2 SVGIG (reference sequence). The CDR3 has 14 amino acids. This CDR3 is CAWSVLSTSDEQYF. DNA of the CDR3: TGTGCCTGGAGTGTACTTTCGACATCCGACGAGCAGTACTTC.

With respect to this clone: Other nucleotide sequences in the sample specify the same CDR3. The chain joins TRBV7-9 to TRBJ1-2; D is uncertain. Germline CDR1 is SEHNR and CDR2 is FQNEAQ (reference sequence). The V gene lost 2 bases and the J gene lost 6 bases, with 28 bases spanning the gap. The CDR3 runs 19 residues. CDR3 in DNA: TGTGCCAGCAGCTTAAGATCGGAAGCGCCGTTGGTCCTGAGGCATGGCTACACCTTC. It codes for CASSLRSEAPLVLRHGYTF.

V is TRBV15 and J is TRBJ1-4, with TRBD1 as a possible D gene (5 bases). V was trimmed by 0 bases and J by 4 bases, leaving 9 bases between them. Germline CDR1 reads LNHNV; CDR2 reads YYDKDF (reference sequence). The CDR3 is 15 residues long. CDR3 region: CATSRDRVGNEKLFF. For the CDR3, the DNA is TGTGCCACCAGCAGAGACAGGGTGGGTAATGAAAAACTGTTTTTT.

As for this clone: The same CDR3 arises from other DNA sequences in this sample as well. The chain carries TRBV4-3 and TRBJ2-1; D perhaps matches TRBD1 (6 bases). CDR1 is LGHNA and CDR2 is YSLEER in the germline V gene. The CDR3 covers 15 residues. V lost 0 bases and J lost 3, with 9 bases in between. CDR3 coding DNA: TGCGCCAGCAGCCAAGACGGGACAAACTACAATGAGCAGTTCTTC. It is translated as CASSQDGTNYNEQFF.

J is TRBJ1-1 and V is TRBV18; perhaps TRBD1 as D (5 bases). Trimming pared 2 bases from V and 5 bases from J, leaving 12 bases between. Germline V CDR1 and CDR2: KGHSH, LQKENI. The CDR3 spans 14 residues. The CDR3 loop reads CASSPTTRGTEAFF. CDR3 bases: TGTGCCAGCTCACCAACTACGAGGGGAACTGAAGCTTTCTTT. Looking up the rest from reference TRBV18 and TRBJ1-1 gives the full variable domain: NAGVMQNPRHLVRRRGQEARLRCSPMKGHSHVYWYRQLPEEGLKFMVYLQKENIIDESGMPKERFSAEFPKEGPSILRIQQVVRGDSAAYFCASSPTTRGTEAFFGQGTRLTVV.

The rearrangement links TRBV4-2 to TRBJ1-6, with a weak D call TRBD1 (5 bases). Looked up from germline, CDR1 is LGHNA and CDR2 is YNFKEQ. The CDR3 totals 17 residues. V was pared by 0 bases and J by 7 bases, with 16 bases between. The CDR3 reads CASSQDFAGLANSPLHF. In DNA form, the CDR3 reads TGTGCCAGCAGCCAAGATTTTGCAGGGCTGGCGAATTCACCCCTCCACTTT.

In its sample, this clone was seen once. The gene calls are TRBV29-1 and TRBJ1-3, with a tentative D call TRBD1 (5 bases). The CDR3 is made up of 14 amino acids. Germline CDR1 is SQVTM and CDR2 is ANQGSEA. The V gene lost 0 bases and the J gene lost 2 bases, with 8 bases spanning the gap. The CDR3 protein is CSVEETTAGNTIYF. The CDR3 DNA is TGCAGCGTTGAAGAGACGACAGCTGGAAACACCATATATTTT.

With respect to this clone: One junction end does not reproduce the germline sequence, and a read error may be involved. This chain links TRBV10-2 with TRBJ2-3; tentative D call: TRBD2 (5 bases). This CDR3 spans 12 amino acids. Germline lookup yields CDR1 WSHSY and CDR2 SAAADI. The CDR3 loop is CASSESLAKGNF. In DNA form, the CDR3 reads TGCGCCAGCAGTGAATCCCTAGCCAAGGGTAATTTT.

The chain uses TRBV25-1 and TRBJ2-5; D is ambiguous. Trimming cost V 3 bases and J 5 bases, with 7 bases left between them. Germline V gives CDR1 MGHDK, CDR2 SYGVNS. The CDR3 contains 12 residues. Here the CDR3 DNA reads TGTGCCAGCAGTGACCTAGGGGAGACCCAGTACTTC. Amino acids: CASSDLGETQYF.

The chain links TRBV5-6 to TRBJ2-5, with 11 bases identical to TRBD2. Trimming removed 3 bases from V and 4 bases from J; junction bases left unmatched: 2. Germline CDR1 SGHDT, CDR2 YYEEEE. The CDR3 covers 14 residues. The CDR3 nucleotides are TGTGCCAGCAGCTGGGGGACTAGCGGAGAGACCCAGTACTTC. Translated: CASSWGTSGETQYF.

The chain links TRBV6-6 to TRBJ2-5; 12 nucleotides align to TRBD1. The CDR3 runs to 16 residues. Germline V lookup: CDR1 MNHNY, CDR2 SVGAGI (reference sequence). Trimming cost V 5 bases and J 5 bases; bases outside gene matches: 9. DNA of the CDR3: TGTGCCAGCAGTCGTCCGGGACAGGGGGCATTGGAGACCCAGTACTTC. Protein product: CASSRPGQGALETQYF.

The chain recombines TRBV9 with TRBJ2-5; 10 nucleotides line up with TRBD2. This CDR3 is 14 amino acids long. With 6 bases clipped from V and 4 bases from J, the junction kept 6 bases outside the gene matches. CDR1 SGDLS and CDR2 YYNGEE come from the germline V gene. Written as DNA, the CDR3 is TGTGCCAGCACTAGCGGGGGCCCAGGAGAGACCCAGTACTTC. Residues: CASTSGGPGETQYF.